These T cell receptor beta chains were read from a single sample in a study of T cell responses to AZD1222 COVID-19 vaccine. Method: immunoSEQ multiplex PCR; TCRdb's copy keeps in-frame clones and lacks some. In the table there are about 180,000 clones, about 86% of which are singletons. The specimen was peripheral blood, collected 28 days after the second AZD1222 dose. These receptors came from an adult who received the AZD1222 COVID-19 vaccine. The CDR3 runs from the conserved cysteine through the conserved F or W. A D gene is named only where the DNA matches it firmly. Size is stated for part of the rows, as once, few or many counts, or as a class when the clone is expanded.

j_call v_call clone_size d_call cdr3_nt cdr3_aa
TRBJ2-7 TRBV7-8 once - TGTGCCTCAGCCTCCAGTAGCTCCTACGAGCAGTACTTC CASASSSSYEQYF
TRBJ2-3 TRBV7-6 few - TGTGCCAGCAGCTCAGTAGGCCTTAACACAGATACGCAGTATTTT CASSSVGLNTDTQYF
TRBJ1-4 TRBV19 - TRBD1 TGTGCCAGTAGTATTGGACAGGGAGATGAAAAACTGTTTTTT CASSIGQGDEKLFF
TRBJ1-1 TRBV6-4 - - TGTGCCAGCAGTGACAGGGCGAACACTGAAGCTTTCTTT CASSDRANTEAFF
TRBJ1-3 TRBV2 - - TGTGCCAGCAGTGAAATCGCTTCCTTATCTGGAAACACCATATATTTT CASSEIASLSGNTIYF
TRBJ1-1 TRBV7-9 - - TGTGCCAGCAGCCAGGGACGGAAGAACACTGAAGCTTTCTTT CASSQGRKNTEAFF
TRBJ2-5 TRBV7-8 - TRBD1 TGTGCCAGCAGCTTAGCGGGGACAGGGATCATCCAGTACTTC CASSLAGTGIIQYF
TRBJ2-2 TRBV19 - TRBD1 TGTGCCACTGATACAGGGGTGCAGAACACCGGGGAGCTGTTTTTT CATDTGVQNTGELFF
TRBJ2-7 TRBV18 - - TGTGCCAGCTCACCACTTACCGGGGTACCTTGGGGCCAGTACTTC CASSPLTGVPWGQYF
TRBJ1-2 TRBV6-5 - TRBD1 TGTGCCAGCAGTTACGCAGGGGGTGTGAGCGGCTACACCTTC CASSYAGGVSGYTF
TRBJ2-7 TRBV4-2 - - TGTGCCAGCAGCCTACAGGGACGGAACTCCTACGAGCAGTACTTC CASSLQGRNSYEQYF
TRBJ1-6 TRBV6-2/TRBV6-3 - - TGTGCCAGCAGTTACGACCGACGGAGCTCCTATAATTCACCCCTCCACTTT CASSYDRRSSYNSPLHF
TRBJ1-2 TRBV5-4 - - TGTGCCAGCGGCTCCGGGACTAGGGCTAACTATGGCTACACCTTC CASGSGTRANYGYTF
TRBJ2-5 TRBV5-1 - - TGCGCCAGCAGCCTTGAGGACCGGGGAATTGAGACCCAGTACTTC CASSLEDRGIETQYF
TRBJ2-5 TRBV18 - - TGTGCCAGCTCACCACAGGCCGGACAAGAGACCCAGTACTTC CASSPQAGQETQYF
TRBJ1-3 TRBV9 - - TGTGCCAGCAGCCCAGGGTCTGGAAACACCATATATTTT CASSPGSGNTIYF
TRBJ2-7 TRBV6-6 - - TGTGCCAGCAGTTACTACGGCCCCCGCGACGAGCAGTACTTC CASSYYGPRDEQYF
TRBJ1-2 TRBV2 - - TGTGCCAGCAGTGAACATCAAGGCTCGTGGAAAACAGCGTTC CASSEHQGSWKTAF
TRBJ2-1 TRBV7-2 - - TGTGCCAGCAGCTTAGGGGCATACAATGAGCAGTTCTTC CASSLGAYNEQFF
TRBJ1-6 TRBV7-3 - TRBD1 TGTGCCAGCAGCAGACCAGGGGGCGATTCACCCCTCCACTTT CASSRPGGDSPLHF
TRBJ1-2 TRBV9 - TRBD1 TGTGCCAGCAGCACGTTAGTAGGGGGGGACAGAGTATACTTC CASSTLVGGDRVYF
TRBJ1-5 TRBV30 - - TGTGCCTGGAGTGACAGTCAAAATCAGCCCCAGCATTTT CAWSDSQNQPQHF
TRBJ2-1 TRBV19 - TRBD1 TGTGCCAGTAGTACCTTTGGACAGGGAGGTATCAATGAGCAGTTCTTC CASSTFGQGGINEQFF
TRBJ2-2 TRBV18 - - TGTGCCAGCTCACCGAACAGGGAAAACACCGGGGAGCTGTTTTTT CASSPNRENTGELFF
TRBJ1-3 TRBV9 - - TGTGCCAGCAGCGTAGACGAAGGATTCTTTGGAAACACCATATATTTT CASSVDEGFFGNTIYF
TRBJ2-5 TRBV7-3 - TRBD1 TGTGCCAGCAGCTTAAACAGGGGGCAAGAGACCCAGTACTTC CASSLNRGQETQYF
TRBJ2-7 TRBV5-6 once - TGTGCCAGCAGCTTGGTTGCAGACTACGAGCAGTACTTC CASSLVADYEQYF